This entry lists 25 T cell receptor beta chains sequenced from one sample in a study of vaccination and CD4 T cells after COVID-19 (dated by TCRdb to between 2020 and 2023). The method was PCR. The sample was run on an Illumina iSeq 100. TCRdb trimmed the raw reads at Q25, called clones with MiXCR and kept productive beta chains. One record per CDR3 amino acid sequence lists the most common genes and DNA. This sample holds more than 25,000 distinct CDR3 sequences; about 49% were observed only once. About 6% of the sample lies in the top ten. The time point label for this specimen denotes: late sampling 161 to 241 days after vaccination in a few convalescent patients. The sample consisted of CD4+ T cells from blood, taken about 7 months after SARS-CoV-2 vaccination. All receptors come from a human donor who had recovered from COVID-19.

This chain uses TRBV15 with TRBJ1-5; D is unclear. Germline CDR1 reads LNHNV; CDR2 reads YYDKDF (reference sequence). This CDR3 spans 17 amino acids. V lost 0 bases, J lost 9 bases, and 21 bases lay in between. DNA for the CDR3: TGTGCCACCAGCAGAGATCGCCAGGCCAGTGGGTTCCTGCCCCAGCATTTT. Residues: CATSRDRQASGFLPQHF.

This rearrangement joins TRBV20-1 to TRBJ1-6; TRBD1 might be the D (5 bases). Trimming took 1 base from V and 10 from J, leaving 11 bases between them. CDR1 and CDR2 from the germline V gene are DFQATT and SNEGSKA (reference sequence). This CDR3 spans 13 amino acids. CDR3 nucleotide sequence: TGCAGTGCTAGAGTTGTGGGGGAATCACCCCTCCACTTT. Translated: CSARVVGESPLHF.

The rearrangement uses TRBV20-1 and TRBJ2-5; a possible D gene is TRBD1 (6 bases). The CDR3 is made up of 15 amino acids. Germline values: CDR1 DFQATT, CDR2 SNEGSKA (reference sequence). Trimming cost V 0 bases and J 7 bases, with 18 bases left between them. CDR3 residues: CSARDPGVKMRTQYF. The CDR3 nucleotides are TGCAGTGCTAGAGACCCAGGGGTGAAGATGCGGACCCAGTACTTC.

The J gene is TRBJ1-6, the V gene TRBV7-2, with 12 bases identical to TRBD1. The CDR3 loop spans 19 amino acids. CDR1 and CDR2 from the germline V gene are SGHTA and FQGNSA. V gave up 1 base and J gave up 8 bases; unmatched junction bases: 12. CDR3 coding DNA: TGTGCCAGCAGCTTAGTTATTGGGACAGGGGGCTATCGCGATTCACCCCTCCACTTT. Its protein is CASSLVIGTGGYRDSPLHF.

The chain employs TRBV18 and TRBJ1-1; no clear D gene. Trimming took 0 bases from V and 5 from J, leaving 16 bases between them. Looked up from germline, CDR1 is KGHSH and CDR2 is LQKENI. This CDR3 is 16 amino acids long. CDR3 residues: CASSPPGGMGRTEAFF. The CDR3 bases are TGTGCCAGCTCACCACCCGGAGGTATGGGTAGGACTGAAGCTTTCTTT.

Only a few counts were recorded for this clonotype. The chain is built from TRBV6-1 and TRBJ2-7, with 12 bases aligning to TRBD2. CDR3 size: 16 residues. Looked up from germline, CDR1 is MNHNS and CDR2 is SASEGT. Germline trimming cut 2 bases from V and 2 bases from J; bases unmatched to any gene: 4. As DNA, the CDR3 is TGTGCCAGCAGTGAAACGGCTAGCGGGAGGGCCTACGAGCAGTACTTC. The encoded protein is CASSETASGRAYEQYF.

This clonotype was seen more than once but under ten times. This chain links TRBV7-8 with TRBJ2-7, with 14 nucleotides matching TRBD2. The V and J ends lost 5 bases and 4 bases, in that order; junction bases with no gene match: 7. CDR3 size: 16 residues. Germline lookup yields CDR1 SGHVS and CDR2 FQNEAQ. CDR3 nucleotide sequence: TGTGCCAGCAGCCCATGGACTAGCGGGAGGAGGTACGAGCAGTACTTC. It specifies CASSPWTSGRRYEQYF.

The rearrangement links TRBV20-1 to TRBJ2-5; D unclear. There are 11 residues in the CDR3. The V and J ends lost 6 bases and 2 bases respectively, with 7 bases between them. Germline CDR1 reads DFQATT; CDR2 reads SNEGSKA (reference sequence). The DNA for the CDR3 is TGCAGTGCCGAGATACAAGAGACCCAGTACTTC. Its translation is CSAEIQETQYF.

V gene TRBV19 combines with J gene TRBJ2-2; 8 bases are a match to TRBD1. The germline V gene encodes CDR1 LNHDA and CDR2 SQIVND (reference sequence). The trim removed 5 bases at V and 5 bases at J, leaving 7 bases unmatched. This CDR3 is 15 amino acids long. The CDR3 here is CASSAGQGRTGELFF. CDR3 DNA: TGTGCCAGTAGTGCAGGACAGGGCCGGACCGGGGAGCTGTTTTTT.

This clonotype was counted between two and nine times. The V gene is TRBV28, the J gene TRBJ1-5, with a tentative D call TRBD1 (6 bases). Germline loops: CDR1 MDHEN, CDR2 SYDVKM. Between the trimmed V and J ends, which lost 5 bases and 6 bases, there was a span of 17 bases. The CDR3 totals 15 residues. CDR3 sequence: CASSILQGTFQPQHF. CDR3 sequence (DNA): TGTGCCAGCAGTATTTTACAGGGTACCTTTCAGCCCCAGCATTTT.

This clonotype is medium-sized in the sample. The J gene is TRBJ1-2, the V gene TRBV20-1; D is perhaps TRBD1 (5 bases). CDR3 size: 17 residues. CDR1 is DFQATT, CDR2 SNEGSKA, per germline (reference sequence). V was trimmed by 1 base and J by 2 bases, leaving 20 bases between them. The CDR3 region is CSARVGNWDYRNYGYTF. The DNA of the CDR3 is TGCAGTGCTAGAGTGGGCAACTGGGACTACAGGAACTATGGCTACACCTTC.

The chain recombines TRBV2 with TRBJ1-5, with D possibly being TRBD1 (5 bases). This CDR3 spans 13 amino acids. V shed 6 bases and J shed 1 base, with 7 bases lying between them. The germline V gene encodes CDR1 SNHLY and CDR2 FYNNEI. CDR3 residues: CASRRGSNQPQHF. DNA of the CDR3: TGTGCCAGCAGGAGGGGCAGCAATCAGCCCCAGCATTTT.

The chain employs TRBV6-5 and TRBJ2-2; D is unclear. Germline-derived CDR1 and CDR2 are MNHEY and SVGAGI. V dropped 4 bases and J dropped 4 bases, with 4 bases sitting between them. This CDR3 comprises 12 residues. The CDR3 bases are TGTGCCAGCAGTTGGGTCACCGGGGAGCTGTTTTTT. The encoded protein is CASSWVTGELFF.

The rearrangement uses TRBV6-1 and TRBJ2-7; no clear D. CDR1 is MNHNS, CDR2 SASEGT, per germline. Between the trimmed V and J ends, which lost 6 bases and 0 bases, there was a span of 12 bases. The CDR3 sequence is 14 residues long. The CDR3 reads CASSLSDGSYEQYF. As DNA, the CDR3 is TGTGCCAGCAGCCTGTCGGACGGCTCCTACGAGCAGTACTTC.

This clonotype has a single count. CDR3 DNA sequence: TGCAGTGCTAGAGCGGGACTAGCGAACTACAATGAGCAGTTCTTC. It is translated as CSARAGLANYNEQFF. The V and J genes are TRBV20-1 and TRBJ2-1; 10 bases match TRBD2. The trim removed 1 base at V and 3 bases at J, leaving 3 bases unmatched. Germline V gives CDR1 DFQATT, CDR2 SNEGSKA (reference sequence). The CDR3 is made up of 15 amino acids.

The V and J genes are TRBV6-2 or TRBV6-3 and TRBJ1-5; a weak D match, TRBD1 (5 bases). Trimming shortened V by 6 bases and J by 7 bases, and 13 bases separated the two germline ends. The V gene's germline CDR1 is MNHEY and CDR2 SVGEGT. The CDR3 has 13 residues. CDR3 region: CASSSGRWQPQHF. Here the CDR3 DNA reads TGTGCCAGCAGCTCAGGGCGCTGGCAGCCCCAGCATTTT.

The rearrangement uses TRBV20-1 and TRBJ1-5, with 9 bases lining up with TRBD1. The germline V gene encodes CDR1 DFQATT and CDR2 SNEGSKA (reference sequence). The trim removed 6 bases at V and 9 bases at J, leaving 9 bases unmatched. There are 13 residues in the CDR3. The CDR3 region is CSAGTGNLRPQHF. The CDR3 DNA reads TGCAGTGCGGGGACAGGGAATCTAAGGCCCCAGCATTTT.

This clonotype was detected a few times. V and J are TRBV6-1 and TRBJ1-5; D perhaps matches TRBD1 (6 bases). V was pared by 10 bases and J by 0 bases, with 13 bases between. CDR3 length: 14 amino acids. CDR1 and CDR2 from the germline V gene are MNHNS and SASEGT. CDR3 loop: CATGQRLSNQPQHF. The CDR3 DNA follows: TGTGCCACTGGACAGAGGCTTAGCAATCAGCCCCAGCATTTT.

V and J are TRBV28 and TRBJ2-7; TRBD2 aligns across 9 bases. This CDR3 contains 14 residues. Looked up from germline, CDR1 is MDHEN and CDR2 is SYDVKM. The junction had 11 bases not matched to a gene; V was cut back by 9 bases and J by 5 bases. CDR3 coding DNA: TGTGCCAGTTGGGGGCGGGAGGGCCCCCACGAGCAGTACTTC. This gives the protein CASWGREGPHEQYF.

This chain connects TRBV24-1 to TRBJ2-1; D not resolved. V shed 3 bases and J shed 4 bases, with 9 bases lying between them. This CDR3 has 14 residues. The germline V gene encodes CDR1 KGHDR and CDR2 SFDVKD. CDR3 DNA sequence: TGTGCCACCAGTGATCCCGGTGGGTACAATGAGCAGTTCTTC. Its translation: CATSDPGGYNEQFF.

The chain is built from TRBV2 and TRBJ2-5, with D perhaps matching TRBD1 (6 bases). CDR3 length: 16 amino acids. Trimming stripped 6 bases from V and 5 bases from J, with 22 bases between. Per the germline V gene, CDR1 is SNHLY and CDR2 is FYNNEI. CDR3 coding DNA: TGTGCCAGCAGAGGAGGTCTTCCCCTTAGGGGGGAGACCCAGTACTTC. It is translated as CASRGGLPLRGETQYF.

The J gene is TRBJ2-2, the V gene TRBV15; perhaps TRBD2 as D (5 bases). V was shortened by 3 bases and J by 10 bases, with 12 bases between the two germline ends. CDR3 size: 13 residues. Germline lookup yields CDR1 LNHNV and CDR2 YYDKDF (reference sequence). The CDR3 DNA follows: TGTGCCACCAGCAGGGGGTCTAGCTTGGAGCTGTTTTTT. Its protein product is CATSRGSSLELFF.

The chain has TRBV6-5 and TRBJ2-2; D may be TRBD2 (6 bases). The CDR3 loop spans 15 amino acids. V was shortened by 0 bases and J by 5 bases, with 10 bases between the two germline ends. Germline V gene lookup returns CDR1 MNHEY and CDR2 SVGAGI. CDR3 DNA: TGTGCCAGCAGTTACTCGCAGGAGGGTACCGGGGAGCTGTTTTTT. Residues: CASSYSQEGTGELFF.

The chain recombines TRBV5-1 with TRBJ2-1, with 11 bases fitting TRBD1. CDR1 is SGHRS, CDR2 YFSETQ, per germline. Unmatched junction bases numbered 8, after V lost 4 bases and J lost 5 bases. The CDR3 length is 16 residues. CDR3 residues: CASSLGTGGINNEQFF. In DNA form, the CDR3 reads TGCGCCAGCAGCCTAGGGACAGGGGGTATTAACAATGAGCAGTTCTTC.

The CDR3 spells CASSPRATSTDTQYF. CDR3 DNA: TGTGCCAGCAGCCCCAGGGCCACCAGCACAGATACGCAGTATTTT. The chain carries TRBV7-9 and TRBJ2-3; D is perhaps TRBD1 (5 bases). This CDR3 has 15 residues. V shed 5 bases and J shed 0 bases, with 12 bases lying between them. Germline CDR1 reads SEHNR; CDR2 reads FQNEAQ (reference sequence).